This T cell receptor beta chain was found in a study of blood T cell repertoires in COVID-19 (dated by TCRdb to about 2020). For the study in its entirety: Collaborator samples came from the United States, Italy and Spain and covered acute and convalescent phases of COVID-19. The material from the prospective study consisted of cDNA or gDNA derived from T cells, B-cell-depleted T cells, or PBMCs. Deeply sampled blood TCRbeta repertoires from subjects exposed to, actively infected with, or recovered from COVID-19 were included in the dataset. The repertoires were released in a freely available public database meant as a resource for research on the immune response to SARS-CoV-2. Samples were obtained from the ongoing ImmuneRACE study (first 160 participants) and from 950 to 1,500 subjects provided by 6 global collaborators. Nearly every sample came with metadata listing a de-identified subject ID, COVID-19 status, age in years and sex. HLA class I and class II types, where available, came from metadata supplied by the sample provider rather than from assay-based typing.

General conclusions and limits of the study: The amount of clinical and demographic metadata varied by source and participant and was provided uncurated.

Each collaborating institution followed its own protocols to collect whole blood in K2EDTA tubes. For TCRbeta analysis, collaborators shipped samples in one of three forms: frozen whole blood, isolated PBMCs, or DNA extracted from either of those sample types. Trimming removed 1 base from V and 10 bases from J, leaving 17 bases between the germline ends. From the cysteine through the phenylalanine, the CDR3 covers 16 amino acids. The sequence is cut down to CDR3 DNA, 48 bases in frame from base 1. For CDR1 and CDR2, the germline V gene lists SGHAT and FQNNGV. TCRbeta CDR3 regions were amplified from genomic DNA using the immunoSEQ Assay, a bias-controlled multiplex PCR. Processing in the source paper ran as follows. Nucleated cell counts per sample were estimated from amplification of reference gene primers within the assay. Sequence reads were collapsed and filtered to measure the absolute abundance of every unique TCRbeta CDR3 rearrangement. Productive Simpson clonality was computed per sample as the square root of Simpson's diversity index over productive rearrangements. TCRdb limited this immuneACCESS table to in-frame rearrangements with V and J called. A share of clones is missing; checked studies link under half to unresolved V genes, and the rest is unexplained. That table gives V, J and clone size, and the DNA gave D and trimming. Present in this sample are 70,000 to 80,000 clones, around nine tenths of which were seen just once. 5.8% of the sample is in the top ten clones.

Regarding this clone: No antigen is known for it. Base qualities are missing; no much larger clone stands one base away.

The chain uses TRBV11-2 and TRBJ1-6; possibly the D gene is TRBD1, per 6 matching bases. The TCR comes from a human donor in a cohort sampled during active COVID-19. The sample comprised peripheral blood. This receptor has the CDR3 CASSLGGPGTTSPLHF. The bases read TGTGCCAGCAGCTTAGGGGGGCCAGGTACCACCTCACCCCTCCACTTT.